The TCR beta chain described here comes from a study of blood T cell repertoires in COVID-19. Study summary: From the United States, Italy and Spain came samples of acute and convalescent COVID-19.

Everyone who took part was roughly 18 to 100 years old, and they came from roughly 25 US areas. Participants' own reports of clinical history determined their cohort assignment. This CDR3 comprises 12 residues. J gave up 3 bases and V 5 bases, and 0 bases lay outside the gene matches. Germline loops: CDR1 LNHDA, CDR2 SQIVND (reference sequence). Original methodology: Amplifying reference gene primers gave estimates of nucleated cell counts. Some clones are missing from TCRdb's copy, which holds only in-frame ones; the method was immunoSEQ multiplex PCR. The V and J calls and clone size are taken from that table; D and trimming were inferred from the DNA. The sample holds hundreds of thousands of clones, 90% seen once.

Material for sequencing was PBMCs or T cells enriched from blood (not recorded which). This TCR was recovered from a woman aged 18 to 35 with acute COVID-19. The genes are TRBV19 and TRBJ1-1; 7 nucleotides match TRBD1. The CDR3 DNA sequence: TGTGCCAGTAGTGACAGGGACACTGAAGCTTTCTTT. It yields the protein CASSDRDTEAFF.